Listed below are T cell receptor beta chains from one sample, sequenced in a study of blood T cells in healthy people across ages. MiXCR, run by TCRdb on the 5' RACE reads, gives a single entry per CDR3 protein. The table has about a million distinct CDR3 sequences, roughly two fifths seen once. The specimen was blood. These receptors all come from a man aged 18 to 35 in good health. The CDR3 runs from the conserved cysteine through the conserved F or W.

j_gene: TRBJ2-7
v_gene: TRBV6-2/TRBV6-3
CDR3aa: CVSHGRIIYEQYF

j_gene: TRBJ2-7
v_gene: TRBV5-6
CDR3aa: CASSLKGVGYEQYF

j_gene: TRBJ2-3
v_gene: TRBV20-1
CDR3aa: CSASSPGPDTQYF

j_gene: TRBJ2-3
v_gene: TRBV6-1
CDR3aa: CASSGPSGGSKDTQYF

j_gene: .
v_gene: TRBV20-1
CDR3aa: CSARSGTSYEQYF

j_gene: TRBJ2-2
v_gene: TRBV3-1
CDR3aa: CASSQDRSTGELFF

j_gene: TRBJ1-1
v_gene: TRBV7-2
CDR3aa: CASRTQGNTEAFF

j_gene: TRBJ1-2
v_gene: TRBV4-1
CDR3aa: CASSQVRDRYTF

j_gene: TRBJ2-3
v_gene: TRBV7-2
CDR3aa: CASSLCLTGGGIADTQYF

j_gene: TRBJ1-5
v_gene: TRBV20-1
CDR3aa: CSVNRGGNQPQHF

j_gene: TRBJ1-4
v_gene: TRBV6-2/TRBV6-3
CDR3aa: CASSTAGKLFF

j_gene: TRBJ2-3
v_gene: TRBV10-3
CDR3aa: CASSGGGTDTQYF

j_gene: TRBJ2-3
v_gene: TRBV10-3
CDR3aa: CAISEEGSTDTQYF

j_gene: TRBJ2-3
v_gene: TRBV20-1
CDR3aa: CSALPPRGNTQYF

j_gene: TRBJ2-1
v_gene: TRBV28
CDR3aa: CASSTPRASSVHNEQFF

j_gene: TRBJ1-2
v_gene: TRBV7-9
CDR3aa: CASSATGGRLGYTF

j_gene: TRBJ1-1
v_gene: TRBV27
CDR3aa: CASSPGKGQNTEAFF

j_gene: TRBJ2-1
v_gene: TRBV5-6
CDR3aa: CASSLGVGTGELFNEQFF

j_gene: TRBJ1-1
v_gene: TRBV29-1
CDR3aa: CSVELLGTEAFF

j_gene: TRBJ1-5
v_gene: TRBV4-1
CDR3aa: CASSQDLKSNQPQHF

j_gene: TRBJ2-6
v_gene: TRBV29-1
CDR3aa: CSVVLAGTGANVLTF

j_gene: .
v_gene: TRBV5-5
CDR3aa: CASSLRYRGPYNEQYF

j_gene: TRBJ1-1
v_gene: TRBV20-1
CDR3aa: CSSPGENTEAFF

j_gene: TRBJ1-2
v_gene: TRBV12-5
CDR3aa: CASGLVQGSGGYGYTF

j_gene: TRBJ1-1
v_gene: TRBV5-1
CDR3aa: CASSPRGGTNTEAFF

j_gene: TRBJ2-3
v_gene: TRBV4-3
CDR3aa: CASSQGAGVSTDTQYF

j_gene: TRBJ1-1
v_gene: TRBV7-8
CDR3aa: CATGQSLIAEAFF

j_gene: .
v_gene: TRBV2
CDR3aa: CASRQDRDVDEQYF

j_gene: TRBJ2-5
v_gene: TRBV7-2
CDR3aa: CASSQISGSEQYF

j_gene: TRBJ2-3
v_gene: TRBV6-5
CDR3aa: CASRGQGVTDTQYF

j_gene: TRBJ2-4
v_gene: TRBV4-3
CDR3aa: CASSQELRGYIQYF

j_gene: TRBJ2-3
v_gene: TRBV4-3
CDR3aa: CASSRKQETTDTQYF

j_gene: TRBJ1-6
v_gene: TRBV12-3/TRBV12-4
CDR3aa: CASSLSTSSPLHF

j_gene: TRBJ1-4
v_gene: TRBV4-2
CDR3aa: CAGSRPWTENEKLFF

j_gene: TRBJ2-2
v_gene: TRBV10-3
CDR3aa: CAISESETASGTGELFF

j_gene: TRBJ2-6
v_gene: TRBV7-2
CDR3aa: CASSPGTGANVLTF

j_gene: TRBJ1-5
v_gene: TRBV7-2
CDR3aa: CASSKSDRTGSNQPQHF

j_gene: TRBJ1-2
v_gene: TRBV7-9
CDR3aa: CASSQPHPAANYGYTF

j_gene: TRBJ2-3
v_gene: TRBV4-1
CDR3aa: CASGGLAEDTQYF

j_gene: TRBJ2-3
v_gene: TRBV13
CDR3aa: CASTSRGDYTDTQYF

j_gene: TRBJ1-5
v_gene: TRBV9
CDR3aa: CASSRLPVANQPQHF

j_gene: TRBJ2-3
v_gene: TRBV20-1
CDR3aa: CSARDQKRGIDTQYF